These T cell receptor beta chains were read from a single sample in a study of blood T cell repertoires in COVID-19. TCRdb's copy holds only in-frame clones and misses some; the assay was immunoSEQ multiplex PCR. The sample has roughly 81,000 clones, around 82% seen once. Sequenced sample: peripheral blood. The receptors here all came from a man older than 75 with active or convalescent COVID-19. Each CDR3 is given with its conserved first and last residue. Fields, in order: V gene, D gene, J gene, clone size, CDR3 DNA, CDR3 protein. The D gene is left open where the match is weak. The size field is filled for only some rows; it gives once, few, many or a size class.

v_gene: TRBV7-9
d_gene: -
j_gene: TRBJ1-1
abundance: few
CDR3nt: TGTGCCAGCAGCTTCGCGTCCAGGGTAACTGAAGCTTTCTTT
CDR3aa: CASSFASRVTEAFF

v_gene: TRBV2
d_gene: -
j_gene: TRBJ1-5
abundance: -
CDR3nt: TGTGCCAGTATAGAGAGGGTATCCAGCAATCAGCCCCAGCATTTT
CDR3aa: CASIERVSSNQPQHF

v_gene: TRBV28
d_gene: TRBD1
j_gene: TRBJ2-7
abundance: few
CDR3nt: TGTGCCAGCAGAACACCGGGACAGGGGACCCACGAGCAGTACTTC
CDR3aa: CASRTPGQGTHEQYF

v_gene: TRBV4-2
d_gene: -
j_gene: TRBJ1-5
abundance: once
CDR3nt: TGTGCCAGCAGCCAAGATCGTCTCAGCAATCAGCCCCAGCATTTT
CDR3aa: CASSQDRLSNQPQHF

v_gene: TRBV3-1/TRBV3-2
d_gene: -
j_gene: TRBJ1-1
abundance: -
CDR3nt: TGTGCCAGCAGCCAAGAGGCTGGCGCCCGGGCTGAAGCTTTCTTT
CDR3aa: CASSQEAGARAEAFF

v_gene: TRBV7-2
d_gene: -
j_gene: TRBJ1-6
abundance: -
CDR3nt: TGTGCCAGCAGCCCGGTCCCGGACACTTATAATTCACCCCTCCACTTT
CDR3aa: CASSPVPDTYNSPLHF

v_gene: TRBV28
d_gene: -
j_gene: TRBJ2-2
abundance: -
CDR3nt: TGTGCCAGCAGTTCAGGAGGGCACGGGGAGCTGTTTTTT
CDR3aa: CASSSGGHGELFF

v_gene: TRBV19
d_gene: -
j_gene: TRBJ1-4
abundance: -
CDR3nt: TGTGCCAGTAGTCCCCTTTCTGTCGCAACTAATGAAAAACTGTTTTTT
CDR3aa: CASSPLSVATNEKLFF

v_gene: TRBV29-1
d_gene: TRBD1
j_gene: TRBJ2-7
abundance: many
CDR3nt: TGCAGCGTTTTCGGGACAGGACTCTACGAGCAGTACTTC
CDR3aa: CSVFGTGLYEQYF

v_gene: TRBV5-6
d_gene: -
j_gene: TRBJ1-2
abundance: -
CDR3nt: TGTGCCAGCAACCCGACAGGAAACTATGGCTACACCTTC
CDR3aa: CASNPTGNYGYTF

v_gene: TRBV9
d_gene: TRBD2
j_gene: TRBJ2-2
abundance: -
CDR3nt: TGTGCCAGCAGCGTAGGCAGCGGGACGAACACCGGGGAGCTGTTTTTT
CDR3aa: CASSVGSGTNTGELFF

v_gene: TRBV7-9
d_gene: TRBD1
j_gene: TRBJ1-1
abundance: -
CDR3nt: TGTGCCAGCAGCTGGACAGGTGGTAACACTGAAGCTTTCTTT
CDR3aa: CASSWTGGNTEAFF

v_gene: TRBV6-6
d_gene: TRBD1
j_gene: TRBJ1-6
abundance: few
CDR3nt: TGTGCCAGCCTAACCCTACAGGGGATGGATTCACCCCTCCACTTT
CDR3aa: CASLTLQGMDSPLHF

v_gene: TRBV11-3
d_gene: TRBD2
j_gene: TRBJ2-1
abundance: -
CDR3nt: TGTGCCAGCAGCTCTCGTGGCGGGGGGTTCGATGAGCAGTTCTTC
CDR3aa: CASSSRGGGFDEQFF